Listed below are T cell receptor beta chains from one sample, sequenced in a study of cytomegalovirus exposure and HLA in healthy donors. This table comes from immunoSEQ multiplex PCR, and its TCRdb copy is limited to in-frame clones, with some not included. In total, the table holds some 40,000 clones. Sequencing was done on a sample of PBMCs. These receptors all come from a human donor in good health. The CDR3 runs from the conserved cysteine through the conserved F or W. The D gene is left open where the match is weak. The size of a clone is reported for some rows only, either as once, few or many, or as a class for expanded clones.

length,size,V,J,D,CDR3,DNA
16,NA,TRBV18,TRBJ2-3,TRBD1,CASSLSGQVAADTQYF,TGTGCCAGCTCACTATCGGGACAGGTTGCGGCAGATACGCAGTATTTT
12,NA,TRBV7-9,TRBJ1-1,NA,CASSFGNTEAFF,TGTGCCAGCAGCTTCGGGAACACTGAAGCTTTCTTT
15,NA,TRBV27,TRBJ2-4,NA,CASSPSGGGKNIQYF,TGTGCCAGCAGTCCCTCGGGGGGCGGGAAAAACATTCAGTACTTC
15,NA,TRBV11-2,TRBJ1-5,TRBD1,CASSLAGQGGQPQHF,TGTGCCAGCAGCTTAGCCGGACAGGGTGGTCAGCCCCAGCATTTT
13,NA,TRBV29-1,TRBJ1-2,NA,CSVEEDSFYGYTF,TGCAGCGTTGAGGAGGACAGTTTCTATGGCTACACCTTC
16,NA,TRBV7-9,TRBJ2-2,NA,CASSFPRLENTGELFF,TGTGCCAGCAGCTTCCCGAGACTAGAGAACACCGGGGAGCTGTTTTTT
15,NA,TRBV5-6,TRBJ2-2,TRBD2,CASSLGLAETGELFF,TGTGCCAGCAGCTTAGGACTAGCGGAGACCGGGGAGCTGTTTTTT
16,NA,TRBV6-1,TRBJ1-6,NA,CASSEGRSSYNSPLHF,TGTGCCAGCAGTGAGGGCAGAAGCTCCTATAATTCACCCCTACACTTT
10,NA,TRBV29-1,TRBJ1-2,NA,CSVEAVGYTF,TGCAGCGTTGAGGCCGTCGGCTACACCTTC
15,NA,TRBV6-5,TRBJ2-1,TRBD1,CASSVGGSSDNEQFF,TGTGCCAGCAGCGTAGGGGGCAGCTCCGACAATGAGCAGTTCTTC
12,NA,TRBV19,TRBJ1-2,TRBD1,CASSAGQVGYTF,TGTGCCAGTAGTGCGGGACAGGTGGGCTACACCTTC
16,NA,TRBV19,TRBJ1-1,TRBD1,CASSPQTGGLNTEAFF,TGTGCCAGTAGTCCCCAGACAGGGGGCTTAAACACTGAAGCTTTCTTT
17,NA,TRBV9,TRBJ1-3,NA,CASSVVEGVFSGNTIYF,TGTGCCAGCAGCGTAGTTGAGGGGGTCTTCTCTGGAAACACCATATATTTT
16,NA,TRBV19,TRBJ1-5,TRBD1,CASCDRGLRSNQPQHF,TGTGCCAGTTGTGACAGGGGGCTGCGGAGCAATCAGCCCCAGCATTTT
11,NA,TRBV28,TRBJ2-7,NA,CASSLVYEQYF,TGTGCCAGCAGTCTTGTCTACGAGCAGTACTTC
13,NA,TRBV11-2,TRBJ1-4,NA,CASSLGVSEKLFF,TGTGCCAGCAGCTTGGGAGTTAGTGAAAAACTGTTTTTT
15,NA,TRBV19,TRBJ2-1,NA,CASSIDAFSDNEQFF,TGTGCCAGTAGTATAGATGCGTTCTCCGACAATGAGCAGTTCTTC
15,NA,TRBV4-1,TRBJ2-7,NA,CASSRAMRGFDEQYF,TGCGCCAGCAGCCGCGCAATGAGGGGGTTCGACGAGCAGTACTTC
15,NA,TRBV2,TRBJ1-1,TRBD1,CASSDLQGADTEAFF,TGTGCCAGCAGTGATCTACAGGGGGCCGACACTGAAGCTTTCTTT
15,NA,TRBV18,TRBJ1-5,NA,CASSPPPGDNQPQHF,TGTGCCAGCTCACCACCTCCAGGGGACAATCAGCCCCAGCATTTT
19,NA,TRBV11-3,TRBJ2-1,TRBD2,CASSLDGTSGGHRYNEQFF,TGTGCCAGCAGCTTAGATGGGACTAGCGGGGGTCACCGTTACAATGAGCAGTTCTTC
16,NA,TRBV7-6,TRBJ2-2,TRBD1,CASRETGVMNTGELFF,TGTGCCAGCAGGGAGACAGGGGTCATGAACACCGGGGAGCTGTTTTTT
16,NA,TRBV5-1,TRBJ2-5,NA,CASSLEGTSRGETQYF,TGCGCCAGCAGCTTGGAAGGGACATCCCGGGGAGAGACCCAGTACTTC
15,NA,TRBV9,TRBJ2-7,NA,CASSVEGYGSYEQYF,TGTGCCAGCAGCGTAGAGGGATACGGGAGCTACGAGCAGTACTTC
16,NA,TRBV7-6,TRBJ2-7,TRBD2,CASSATSSSGGTKQYF,TGTGCCAGCAGCGCCACTAGTTCTAGCGGGGGAACCAAGCAGTACTTC
15,NA,TRBV6-1,TRBJ2-5,TRBD2,CASSGSGGPQETQYF,TGTGCCAGCAGTGGTAGCGGGGGCCCCCAAGAGACCCAGTACTTC
12,NA,TRBV7-9,TRBJ1-3,NA,CASSLTVNTIYF,TGTGCCAGCAGCCTTACAGTGAACACCATATATTTT
17,NA,TRBV7-3,TRBJ2-2,TRBD2,CASSPRLAGASTGELFF,TGTGCCAGCAGCCCTAGACTAGCGGGGGCCAGCACCGGGGAGCTGTTTTTT
14,NA,TRBV11-3,TRBJ2-7,TRBD1,CASSPGGSLNEQYF,TGTGCCAGCTCCCCAGGGGGCAGTCTCAACGAGCAGTACTTC
17,NA,TRBV19,TRBJ2-2,TRBD1,CASSTDRVGPNTGELFF,TGTGCCAGTAGCACTGACAGGGTCGGCCCGAACACCGGGGAGCTGTTTTTT
12,NA,TRBV28,TRBJ1-1,TRBD1,CASSPSQGEAFF,TGTGCCAGCAGTCCCTCACAGGGGGAAGCTTTCTTT
15,NA,TRBV14,TRBJ2-1,NA,CASSQGFFSDNEQFF,TGTGCCAGCAGCCAAGGTTTCTTCTCCGACAATGAGCAGTTCTTC
12,NA,TRBV10-3,TRBJ1-4,NA,CAIGGRDEKLFF,TGTGCCATCGGAGGGAGGGATGAAAAACTGTTTTTT
15,NA,TRBV18,TRBJ1-1,NA,CASSLRGGENTEAFF,TGTGCCAGCTCCCTACGAGGGGGGGAGAACACTGAAGCTTTCTTT
14,NA,TRBV6-5,TRBJ1-2,TRBD1,CASSRLGQGNGYTF,TGTGCCAGCAGCCGCCTGGGACAGGGTAATGGCTACACCTTC
15,NA,TRBV9,TRBJ1-1,NA,CASSVEGKGEGEAFF,TGTGCCAGCAGCGTAGAGGGTAAGGGAGAGGGTGAAGCTTTCTTT
16,NA,TRBV5-1,TRBJ1-3,TRBD1,CASSLAQGSAGNTIYF,TGCGCCAGCAGCTTGGCACAGGGGTCCGCTGGAAACACCATATATTTT
12,NA,TRBV11-2,TRBJ2-7,NA,CASRTISGEQYF,TGTGCCAGCAGAACAATTTCGGGGGAGCAGTACTTC
15,NA,TRBV5-4,TRBJ2-7,TRBD1,CASSSTGTGGTEQYF,TGTGCCAGCAGCTCCACCGGGACAGGGGGGACCGAGCAGTACTTC
16,medium-sized,TRBV28,TRBJ1-6,NA,CASSFQVSSYNSPLHF,TGTGCCAGCAGTTTCCAGGTTAGCTCCTATAATTCACCCCTCCACTTT
11,NA,TRBV28,TRBJ2-7,NA,CAISRRREQYF,TGTGCCATCTCTCGTCGTCGGGAGCAGTACTTC
14,NA,TRBV19,TRBJ1-2,NA,CASSEKGGNYGYTF,TGTGCCAGTAGTGAAAAGGGAGGGAACTATGGCTACACCTTC
15,NA,TRBV2,TRBJ1-1,NA,CASSDDLNPNTEDFF,TGTGCCAGCAGTGATGACTTAAACCCGAACACTGAAGATTTCTTT
16,NA,TRBV27,TRBJ1-2,TRBD1,CASRLGPGQGLGGYTF,TGTGCCAGCCGACTAGGACCGGGACAGGGATTGGGTGGCTACACCTTC
15,NA,TRBV19,TRBJ2-7,TRBD1,CASSILAGQGYEQYF,TGTGCCAGTAGTATCCTCGCGGGACAGGGCTACGAGCAGTACTTC
15,NA,TRBV9,TRBJ2-7,TRBD1,CASSAGGQGPYEQYF,TGTGCCAGCAGCGCCGGGGGACAGGGACCCTACGAGCAGTACTTC